Reported below is one TCR beta chain. The target antigen is unknown. This sample was taken from a study of T cell repertoires in cytomegalovirus infection. At the level of the study: The study used recently identified HLA-C-restricted and well-studied HLA-B-restricted CMV epitopes. It was the public TCR beta signatures that indicated both CMV infection and matching HLA type. Overall study findings and caveats: Predominance within the ex vivo response was attributable to HLA-C-restricted CMV-specific TCR beta clonotypes. Identification of carriers of CMV plus the relevant HLA was performed using cumulative public TCR beta family frequency.

Using its own MiXCR run on the reads, TCRdb lists one record per CDR3 protein. The sample lists some 320,000 distinct CDR3 sequences, 25% to 30% occurring once. There are 15 residues in the CDR3. Germline V gives CDR1 MNHNS, CDR2 SASEGT. The V gene end was trimmed by 3 bases and the J gene end by 4 bases; junction bases not matched to a gene: 7. The chain links TRBV6-1 to TRBJ2-5, with 8 bases that match TRBD2. The sequence was collected from a human donor in good health (CMV status not recorded). Some clones in this sample may be carry-over from other donors' samples. Sequences were derived from cultured PBMCs, sampled from culture after CMV antigen stimulation. This chain's CDR3 is CASSDGQRGRETQYF. The CDR3 DNA reads as TGTGCCAGCAGTGACGGCCAGCGGGGGCGAGAGACCCAGTACTTC.